These 10 T cell receptor beta chains came from one sample sequenced in a study of shared clonotypes between healthy human individuals. Measured with immunoSEQ multiplex PCR; TCRdb has only the in-frame clones, and not every one. The sample consists of approximately 2.5 million clones, over 85% of them appearing once. Sequenced: naive CD4+ T cells from PBMCs. The subset was: CD45RA+ positively selected. All receptors derive from a man between 18 and 35 years old in good health. Some clones in this sample may be carry-over from other donors' samples.

The chain couples TRBV11-2 to TRBJ1-1; D might be TRBD1 (6 bases). V was cut by 2 bases and J by 8 bases, with 9 bases left in between. From germline, CDR1 is SGHAT and CDR2 FQNNGV. CDR3 length: 12 residues. CDR3 sequence reads: CASSLTGMEAFF. CDR3 in DNA: TGTGCCAGCAGCTTAACAGGGATGGAAGCTTTCTTT.

The V gene is TRBV19, the J gene TRBJ2-2, with TRBD2 matching over 8 bases. The CDR3 is 16 residues long. V trimming: 5 bases; J trimming: 5 bases; junction bases outside the gene matches: 10. Germline V lookup: CDR1 LNHDA, CDR2 SQIVND (reference sequence). CDR3 amino acids: CASSSRSGGSTGELFF. For the CDR3, the DNA is TGTGCCAGTAGTTCCAGATCGGGAGGGTCTACCGGGGAGCTGTTTTTT.

Regarding this clone: In the same sample, other DNA sequences code for this CDR3. The chain employs TRBV28 and TRBJ2-7, with D unclear. The germline CDR1 and CDR2 sequences are MDHEN and SYDVKM. This CDR3 has 12 residues. Trimming took 3 bases from V and 4 from J, leaving 7 bases between them. CDR3 bases: TGTGCCAGCAGTTTTGGTAGTTACGAGCAGTACTTC. As protein: CASSFGSYEQYF.

The V and J genes are TRBV7-9 and TRBJ1-5; perhaps TRBD1 as D (6 bases). Germline CDR1 reads SEHNR; CDR2 reads FQNEAQ (reference sequence). The V and J ends lost 6 bases and 8 bases respectively, with 20 bases between them. This CDR3 is 15 amino acids long. The CDR3 DNA is TGTGCCAGCAGGCGAGGGACAAGTGGATGGGAGCCCCAGCATTTT. Translated, it gives CASRRGTSGWEPQHF.

The chain combines TRBV5-4 with TRBJ2-2; D may be TRBD1 (6 bases). The CDR3 covers 15 residues. V gave up 4 bases and J gave up 0 bases, with 10 bases separating them. From germline, CDR1 is SGHNT and CDR2 YYREEE (reference sequence). CDR3 loop: CASSPGGTNTGELFF. The CDR3 DNA follows: TGTGCCAGCAGCCCTGGGGGCACGAACACCGGGGAGCTGTTTTTT.

J is TRBJ2-4 and V is TRBV5-4; 7 bases are shared with TRBD1. J gave up 5 bases and V 2 bases, and 7 bases lay outside the gene matches. The germline V gene encodes CDR1 SGHNT and CDR2 YYREEE (reference sequence). This CDR3 contains 15 residues. The CDR3 reads CASSFPGTEENIQYF. The CDR3 DNA follows: TGTGCCAGCAGCTTCCCCGGGACAGAAGAAAACATTCAGTACTTC.

The chain carries TRBV5-1 and TRBJ2-1, with 11 nucleotides matching TRBD2. CDR1 and CDR2 (germline): SGHRS, YFSETQ. The trim removed 4 bases at V and 6 bases at J, leaving 6 bases unmatched. The CDR3 totals 15 residues. The CDR3, as DNA: TGCGCCAGCAGCCAACTAGCGGGAGCCGCCAATGAGCAGTTCTTC. This gives the protein CASSQLAGAANEQFF.

J is TRBJ1-1 and V is TRBV7-3; no firm D call. The CDR3 has 13 residues. Germline-derived CDR1 and CDR2 are SGHTA and FQGTGA. V dropped 4 bases and J dropped 5 bases, with 11 bases sitting between them. DNA of the CDR3: TGTGCCAGCAGCTCAACGGTCGAAACTGAAGCTTTCTTT. Translated, it gives CASSSTVETEAFF. The entire variable domain, with the rest obtained from reference TRBV7-3 and TRBJ1-1, is as follows: GAGVSQTPSNKVTEKGKYVELRCDPISGHTALYWYRQSLGQGPEFLIYFQGTGAADDSGLPNDRFFAVRPEGSVSTLKIQRTERGDSAVYLCASSSTVETEAFFGQGTRLTVV.

CDR3 sequence: CASSYSAGKNTEAFF. The DNA of the CDR3 is TGTGCCAGCAGTTACTCGGCAGGGAAGAACACTGAAGCTTTCTTT. J is TRBJ1-1 and V is TRBV6-5; possibly TRBD1 for D (5 bases). The CDR3 sequence is 15 residues long. Trimming stripped 0 bases from V and 1 base from J, with 9 bases between. Germline V gene data show CDR1 as MNHEY and CDR2 as SVGAGI.

The CDR3 DNA is TGCGCCAGCAGCCACCCCGGACAGGGGATCAGTGGCTACACCTTC. This sequence encodes CASSHPGQGISGYTF. V usage is TRBV4-3 and J usage is TRBJ1-2; 9 nucleotides agree with TRBD1. After removal of 3 bases from V and 7 bases from J, the junction contained 9 bases not matched to a gene. The CDR3 has 15 residues. From germline, CDR1 is LGHNA and CDR2 YSLEER.